One and the same sample provided the 31 T cell receptor beta chains below, sequenced in a study of blood T cell dynamics during melanoma immunotherapy. The method was immunoSEQ multiplex PCR; TCRdb's version includes in-frame clones alone and lacks a portion of them. The profile shows 8,000 or so clones, about 85% of them singletons. Time point defined: week 3, after first cycle of checkpoint inhibitor. Sequenced material: blood, taken from a patient treated with checkpoint blockade. These receptors originate from a human donor with melanoma.

This rearrangement joins TRBV7-2 to TRBJ2-6, with D unresolved. Germline values: CDR1 SGHTA, CDR2 FQGNSA. With 7 bases removed from V and 4 bases from J, the gap between germline ends came to 14 bases. CDR3 length: 15 amino acids. For the CDR3, the DNA is TGTGCCAGCACCCTCCGGGCCTCCGGGGCCAACGTCCTGACTTTC. Protein: CASTLRASGANVLTF.

The rearrangement links TRBV11-2 to TRBJ1-3; D uncertain. The germline V gene encodes CDR1 SGHAT and CDR2 FQNNGV. Trimming left V 3 bases short and J 5 bases short, with 11 bases between. The CDR3 is made up of 14 amino acids. CDR3 in amino acids: CASSFVPVRNTIYF. CDR3 bases: TGTGCCAGCAGCTTCGTCCCAGTCCGAAACACCATATATTTT.

The rearrangement uses TRBV28 and TRBJ2-7; no definite D call. The CDR3 has 13 residues. The V end lost 6 bases, the J end lost 3 bases, and 12 bases lay between the germline ends. Germline CDR1 reads MDHEN; CDR2 reads SYDVKM. In DNA form, the CDR3 reads TGTGCCAGCAGGCTCGGCTATCTCTACGAGCAGTACTTC. Encoded protein: CASRLGYLYEQYF.

The chain joins TRBV7-2 to TRBJ1-5, with 8 bases matching TRBD1. Germline V gene sequence: CDR1 SGHTA, CDR2 FQGNSA. This CDR3 comprises 15 residues. Trimming at V came to 5 bases and at J to 9 bases, leaving 12 bases not matched to a gene. CDR3 sequence: CASSIGQGEILPQHF. CDR3 nucleotides: TGTGCCAGCAGCATCGGACAGGGCGAAATCCTGCCCCAGCATTTT.

The chain carries TRBV5-1 and TRBJ1-1; 9 bases line up with TRBD1. This CDR3 is built from 17 residues. J lost 4 bases, V lost 4 bases, and 14 bases had no gene match. Germline V gene sequence: CDR1 SGHRS, CDR2 YFSETQ. Here the CDR3 reads CASSHTTTGGFSTEAFF. CDR3 DNA: TGCGCCAGCAGCCATACAACGACAGGGGGGTTTAGCACTGAAGCTTTCTTT.

The J gene is TRBJ2-7, the V gene TRBV5-5; either TRBD1 or TRBD2 may supply D (5 bases each). Trimming took 3 bases from V and 6 from J, leaving 13 bases between them. From germline, CDR1 is SGHKS and CDR2 YYEKEE (reference sequence). This CDR3 is 13 amino acids long. CDR3 loop: CASSWGSGAEQYF. The CDR3 bases are TGTGCCAGCAGCTGGGGTTCCGGGGCCGAGCAGTACTTC.

V gene TRBV14 combines with J gene TRBJ2-7; D might be TRBD1 (5 bases). CDR3 length: 14 amino acids. Germline V gives CDR1 SGHDN, CDR2 FVKESK. With 5 bases removed from V and 4 bases from J, the gap between germline ends came to 15 bases. The DNA for the CDR3 is TGTGCCAGCAGCTATGACAGAGGCTGGTACGAGCAGTACTTC. It codes for CASSYDRGWYEQYF.

The chain links TRBV6-6 to TRBJ2-5; TRBD2 matches 7 bases. The closer fit of TRBJ2-7 to the DNA end suggests the J call may be wrong. Germline V gene data show CDR1 as MNHNY and CDR2 as SVGAGI (reference sequence). This CDR3 is built from 15 residues. The CDR3 region has the DNA TGTGCCAGCAACCCGAGGCGGGAGAGCTCCTACGAGCAGTACTTC. It yields the protein CASNPRRESSYEQYF.

The gene calls are TRBV7-8 and TRBJ1-1, with unresolved D. The length of the CDR3 is 14 residues. The germline gives CDR1 SGHVS, CDR2 FQNEAQ. V was pared by 6 bases and J by 2 bases, with 13 bases between. CDR3 bases: TGTGCCAGCAGGCCACTGGGTCTAAACACTGAAGCTTTCTTT. Protein: CASRPLGLNTEAFF.

The rearrangement joins TRBV18 to TRBJ1-1; D is possibly TRBD1 (5 bases). Germline V CDR1 and CDR2: KGHSH, LQKENI. The CDR3 covers 17 residues. With 1 base removed from V and 0 bases from J, the gap between germline ends came to 15 bases. The CDR3 loop is CASSPLSHRQMNTEAFF. CDR3 DNA sequence: TGTGCCAGCTCACCACTTTCGCACAGACAGATGAACACTGAAGCTTTCTTT. Full variable domain (rest looked up from reference TRBV18 and TRBJ1-1): NAGVMQNPRHLVRRRGQEARLRCSPMKGHSHVYWYRQLPEEGLKFMVYLQKENIIDESGMPKERFSAEFPKEGPSILRIQQVVRGDSAAYFCASSPLSHRQMNTEAFFGQGTRLTVV.

This chain uses TRBV5-4 with TRBJ2-7; TRBD1 is a possible D gene (6 bases). The CDR3 has 16 residues. Germline loops: CDR1 SGHNT, CDR2 YYREEE (reference sequence). V lost 4 bases, J lost 0 bases, and 17 bases lay in between. This CDR3 reads CASSQFTGSSSYEQYF. The CDR3 bases are TGTGCCAGCAGCCAATTTACAGGGTCGAGCTCCTACGAGCAGTACTTC. The full variable domain, its missing parts supplied by reference TRBV5-4 and TRBJ2-7, is ETGVTQSPTHLIKTRGQQVTLRCSSQSGHNTVSWYQQALGQGPQFIFQYYREEENGRGNFPPRFSGLQFPNYSSELNVNALELDDSALYLCASSQFTGSSSYEQYFGPGTRLTVT.

V gene TRBV19 combines with J gene TRBJ2-5, with D tentatively TRBD1 or TRBD2 (6 bases each). The J call may be wrong; the DNA end is better matched by TRBJ2-7. This CDR3 region has 14 residues. Germline-derived CDR1 and CDR2 are LNHDA and SQIVND (reference sequence). The CDR3 DNA follows: TGTGAATCTGAGCCTCGGGGGCCGACCTACGAGCAGTACTTC. Residues: CESEPRGPTYEQYF.

The chain uses TRBV7-2 and TRBJ2-7; TRBD2 aligns across 13 bases. Germline V lookup: CDR1 SGHTA, CDR2 FQGNSA. J was trimmed by 1 base and V by 2 bases; bases with no gene match: 8. This CDR3 comprises 18 residues. DNA for the CDR3: TGTGCCAGCAGCTTACGACTAGCGGGAGGCCTAAGTTCCTACGAGCAGTACTTC. Translated: CASSLRLAGGLSSYEQYF.

This chain uses TRBV19 with TRBJ2-7, with D perhaps matching TRBD2 (6 bases). Germline CDR1 reads LNHDA; CDR2 reads SQIVND (reference sequence). V lost 8 bases, J lost 3 bases, and 8 bases lay in between. The CDR3 consists of 11 residues. CDR3 region: CASAGNYEQYF. DNA of the CDR3: TGTGCCAGTGCGGGAAACTACGAGCAGTACTTC.

The gene calls are TRBV5-8 and TRBJ1-6; D is unresolved. The V and J ends lost 1 base and 4 bases respectively, with 3 bases between them. The CDR3 consists of 13 residues. Germline assignment: CDR1 SGHTS and CDR2 YDEGEE. For the CDR3, the DNA is TGTGCCAGCAGCTTGTTATATAATTCACCCCTCCACTTT. This translates into CASSLLYNSPLHF.

V is TRBV18 and J is TRBJ1-1; 7 nucleotides line up with TRBD1. Germline CDR1 and CDR2: KGHSH and LQKENI. The V and J ends lost 1 base and 0 bases, in that order; junction bases with no gene match: 2. The CDR3 covers 15 residues. The DNA for the CDR3 is TGTGCCAGCTCACCACTGGACAGGATGAACACTGAAGCTTTCTTT. This gives the protein CASSPLDRMNTEAFF.

The chain combines TRBV6-1 with TRBJ2-6; the match to TRBD1 covers 8 bases. V trimming: 4 bases; J trimming: 0 bases; junction bases outside the gene matches: 5. The CDR3 sequence is 17 residues long. Looked up from germline, CDR1 is MNHNS and CDR2 is SASEGT. In DNA form, the CDR3 reads TGTGCCAGCAGTGGGACAGGGCTCCGCTCTGGGGCCAACGTCCTGACTTTC. It is translated as CASSGTGLRSGANVLTF.

This rearrangement joins TRBV29-1 to TRBJ2-7; D unresolved. Germline CDR1 and CDR2: SQVTM and ANQGSEA. V lost 6 bases and J 3 bases, leaving 12 bases between the germline ends. The length of the CDR3 is 12 residues. CDR3 coding DNA: TGCAGCGTCATGAGCACGGGCTACGAGCAGTACTTC. It is translated as CSVMSTGYEQYF.

The chain links TRBV19 to TRBJ1-5; D remains unclear. Trimming shortened V by 4 bases and J by 7 bases, and 14 bases separated the two germline ends. Germline CDR1 is LNHDA and CDR2 is SQIVND (reference sequence). The CDR3 is made up of 14 amino acids. This CDR3 is CASSTTPVGQPQHF. The CDR3 nucleotides read TGTGCCAGTAGTACGACACCGGTTGGCCAGCCCCAGCATTTT.

CDR3 coding DNA: TGTGCCAGCACTCCTGCGAGGACGGGGAACTATGGCTACACCTTC. It is translated as CASTPARTGNYGYTF. The chain links TRBV27 to TRBJ1-2; D not certain. The germline V gene has CDR1 MNHEY and CDR2 SMNVEV (reference sequence). V was trimmed by 7 bases and J by 2 bases, leaving 17 bases between them. There are 15 residues in the CDR3.

The J gene is TRBJ1-6, the V gene TRBV7-3; tentative D call: TRBD1 (5 bases). CDR3 length: 13 residues. V lost 2 bases to trimming and J lost 13 bases, with 12 bases between them. The germline V gene has CDR1 SGHTA and CDR2 FQGTGA. The CDR3 DNA reads as TGTGCCAGCAGCTTATCCGGGGGAAATCCCCTCCACTTT. This translates into CASSLSGGNPLHF.

The rearrangement joins TRBV5-1 to TRBJ2-6; TRBD1 agrees at 10 bases. V lost 8 bases to trimming and J lost 4 bases; unmatched junction nucleotides: 9. Looked up from germline, CDR1 is SGHRS and CDR2 is YFSETQ. The length of the CDR3 is 16 residues. The CDR3 loop reads CASLPGQGSGANVLTF. In DNA, the CDR3 is TGCGCCAGTTTGCCGGGACAGGGGTCCGGGGCCAACGTCCTGACTTTC.

CDR3 sequence (DNA): TGTGCCAGCAGCTGGGGGAGCGGGAGGGGCAACGTCCTGACTTTC. This encodes CASSWGSGRGNVLTF. The gene calls are TRBV5-4 and TRBJ2-6; 10 positions match TRBD2. The germline gives CDR1 SGHNT, CDR2 YYREEE (reference sequence). The CDR3 covers 15 residues. With 3 bases clipped from V and 9 bases from J, the junction kept 6 bases outside the gene matches. The variable domain in full, with the rest retrieved from reference TRBV5-4 and TRBJ2-6, is ETGVTQSPTHLIKTRGQQVTLRCSSQSGHNTVSWYQQALGQGPQFIFQYYREEENGRGNFPPRFSGLQFPNYSSELNVNALELDDSALYLCASSWGSGRGNVLTFGAGSRLTVL.

The chain carries TRBV19 and TRBJ1-1; 9 nucleotides line up with TRBD1. This CDR3 is built from 17 residues. V dropped 7 bases and J dropped 4; count of bases not matched to a gene: 16. CDR1 is LNHDA, CDR2 SQIVND, per germline (reference sequence). This CDR3 is CASTPTRGTGRPTEAFF. DNA of the CDR3: TGTGCCAGTACCCCCACTCGGGGGACAGGGAGGCCCACTGAAGCTTTCTTT. The whole variable domain, remainder taken from reference TRBV19 and TRBJ1-1, is DGGITQSPKYLFRKEGQNVTLSCEQNLNHDAMYWYRQDPGQGLRLIYYSQIVNDFQKGDIAEGYSVSREKKESFPLTVTSAQKNPTAFYLCASTPTRGTGRPTEAFFGQGTRLTVV.

The table lists this clone with a few counts. This chain uses TRBV4-1 with TRBJ2-7; 7 nucleotides line up with TRBD2. CDR3 size: 14 residues. Germline CDR1 reads MGHRA; CDR2 reads YSYEKL. The junction had 10 bases not matched to a gene; V was cut back by 8 bases and J by 3 bases. The CDR3 bases are TGCGCCAGCCCAAAGCGGGAACCCGTCTACGAGCAGTACTTC. It encodes CASPKREPVYEQYF.

CDR3 protein: CASPPSRGYNEQFF. DNA of the CDR3: TGTGCCAGCCCCCCCTCGCGGGGGTACAATGAGCAGTTCTTC. The chain recombines TRBV28 with TRBJ2-1; 7 bases fit TRBD2. The CDR3 runs to 14 residues. The V and J ends lost 8 bases and 4 bases, in that order; junction bases with no gene match: 8. Germline assignment: CDR1 MDHEN and CDR2 SYDVKM.

The V and J genes are TRBV19 and TRBJ1-4; 7 bases match TRBD1. The length of the CDR3 is 18 residues. The germline V gene has CDR1 LNHDA and CDR2 SQIVND (reference sequence). Losses at the gene ends were 5 bases for V and 0 bases for J; bases not matched to a gene: 12. CDR3 in amino acids: CASSPWTGQLSTNEKLFF. The CDR3 DNA reads TGTGCCAGTAGTCCGTGGACAGGACAACTATCAACTAATGAAAAACTGTTTTTT. Full variable domain (outside the CDR3, taken from reference TRBV19 and TRBJ1-4): DGGITQSPKYLFRKEGQNVTLSCEQNLNHDAMYWYRQDPGQGLRLIYYSQIVNDFQKGDIAEGYSVSREKKESFPLTVTSAQKNPTAFYLCASSPWTGQLSTNEKLFFGSGTQLSVL.

This chain joins TRBV5-1 and TRBJ2-7, with D tentatively TRBD1 or TRBD2 (5 bases each). From germline, CDR1 is SGHRS and CDR2 YFSETQ. The CDR3 length is 15 residues. Trimming removed 0 bases from V and 6 bases from J, with 16 bases in between. CDR3 in amino acids: CASSLARDGYPEQYF. DNA of the CDR3: TGCGCCAGCAGCTTGGCTCGGGACGGATACCCCGAGCAGTACTTC.

There are a few counts of this clone. The CDR3 sequence: CASSPTFSYEQYF. Here the CDR3 DNA reads TGTGCCAGCAGCCCGACATTCTCCTACGAGCAGTACTTC. The rearrangement joins TRBV9 to TRBJ2-7; D not certain. Germline V gives CDR1 SGDLS, CDR2 YYNGEE. V shed 4 bases and J shed 0 bases, with 8 bases lying between them. The CDR3 is 13 residues long.

This chain links TRBV7-8 with TRBJ2-5; D remains unclear. The better agreement between TRBJ2-7 and the DNA end casts doubt on the J call. Germline V gene lookup returns CDR1 SGHVS and CDR2 FQNEAQ. This CDR3 has 15 amino acids. Here the CDR3 DNA reads TGTGCCAGCAGCTTATCGCCCTCACCTCGCTACGAGCAGTACTTC. This encodes CASSLSPSPRYEQYF.

This rearrangement joins TRBV7-6 to TRBJ2-7; D might be TRBD2 (6 bases). The CDR3 is made up of 16 amino acids. Germline assignment: CDR1 SGHVS and CDR2 FNYEAQ. Between the trimmed V and J ends, which lost 4 bases and 2 bases, there was a span of 18 bases. In DNA, the CDR3 is TGTGCCAGCAGCTCGGGCGGGGCGGACCTTACCTACGAGCAGTACTTC. Amino acids: CASSSGGADLTYEQYF. Supplemented by reference TRBV7-6 and TRBJ2-7, the full variable domain reads GAGVSQSPRYKVTKRGQDVALRCDPISGHVSLYWYRQALGQGPEFLTYFNYEAQQDKSGLPNDRFSAERPEGSISTLTIQRTEQRDSAMYRCASSSGGADLTYEQYFGPGTRLTVT.